Below, 5 T cell receptor beta chains from the same sample are listed, as sequenced in a study of blood T cell repertoires in COVID-19. Assay used: immunoSEQ multiplex PCR; TCRdb lists only in-frame clones, some missing. Of under 150,000 clones detected, roughly 79% appear once; the ten largest clones hold roughly 8%. Sequencing was carried out using peripheral blood. The receptors derive from a human donor with acute or convalescent COVID-19. The donor label of this sample is uncertain.

The chain carries TRBV5-6 and TRBJ1-2; possible D gene TRBD1, 6 bases. Trimming removed 4 bases at V and 8 bases at J, with 12 bases between. Per the germline V gene, CDR1 is SGHDT and CDR2 is YYEEEE. The CDR3 length is 12 residues. The CDR3 DNA follows: TGTGCCAGCAGCGTCTACAGGGCGGGCTACACCTTC. It codes for CASSVYRAGYTF.

The CDR3 nucleotides read TGTGCCAGCAGCCCTACCACAGATACGCAGTATTTT. This codes for CASSPTTDTQYF. The genes are TRBV12-3 or TRBV12-4 and TRBJ2-3; D gene unclear. Trimming stripped 6 bases from V and 2 bases from J, with 6 bases between. The CDR3 contains 12 residues.

This clone has just a few counts. V and J are TRBV19 and TRBJ1-5; D unresolved. Germline V lookup: CDR1 LNHDA, CDR2 SQIVND (reference sequence). Trimming took 3 bases from V and 7 from J, leaving 10 bases between them. CDR3 length equals 13 residues. The CDR3 loop is CASSMGSQQPQHF. Here the CDR3 DNA reads TGTGCCAGTAGTATGGGCAGTCAACAGCCCCAGCATTTT. Full variable domain (missing parts from reference TRBV19 and TRBJ1-5): DGGITQSPKYLFRKEGQNVTLSCEQNLNHDAMYWYRQDPGQGLRLIYYSQIVNDFQKGDIAEGYSVSREKKESFPLTVTSAQKNPTAFYLCASSMGSQQPQHFGDGTRLSIL.

V and J are TRBV10-2 and TRBJ1-5, with TRBD1 matching over 8 bases. The V segment lost 5 bases and the J segment 4 bases; nucleotides outside the gene matches: 7. Germline V gene lookup returns CDR1 WSHSY and CDR2 SAAADI. The CDR3 sequence is 15 residues long. CDR3 protein: CASSFGQGSNQPQHF. DNA of the CDR3: TGCGCCAGCAGTTTCGGACAGGGAAGTAATCAGCCCCAGCATTTT.

This rearrangement joins TRBV13 to TRBJ1-2; D is possibly TRBD1 (5 bases). Trimming stripped 3 bases from V and 4 bases from J, with 9 bases between. The germline CDR1 and CDR2 sequences are PRHDT and FYEKMQ (reference sequence). There are 13 residues in the CDR3. CDR3 amino acids: CASSFDSFYGYTF. CDR3 DNA: TGTGCCAGCAGCTTTGACAGTTTCTATGGCTACACCTTC. Full variable domain (outside the CDR3, taken from reference TRBV13 and TRBJ1-2): AAGVIQSPRHLIKEKRETATLKCYPIPRHDTVYWYQQGPGQDPQFLISFYEKMQSDKGSIPDRFSAQQFSDYHSELNMSSLELGDSALYFCASSFDSFYGYTFGSGTRLTVV.